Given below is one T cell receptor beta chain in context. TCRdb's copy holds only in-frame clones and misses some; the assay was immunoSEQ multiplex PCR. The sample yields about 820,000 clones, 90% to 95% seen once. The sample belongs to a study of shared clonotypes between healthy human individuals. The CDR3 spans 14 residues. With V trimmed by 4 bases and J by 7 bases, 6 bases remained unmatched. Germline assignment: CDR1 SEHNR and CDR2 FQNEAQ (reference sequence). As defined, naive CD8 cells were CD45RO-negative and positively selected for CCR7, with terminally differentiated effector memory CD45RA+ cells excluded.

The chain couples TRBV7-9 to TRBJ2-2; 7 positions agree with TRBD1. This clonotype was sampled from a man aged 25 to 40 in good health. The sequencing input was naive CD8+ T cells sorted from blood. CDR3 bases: TGTGCCAGCAGCTCTATTACAGGGGTCGGGGAGCTGTTTTTT. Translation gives CASSSITGVGELFF.